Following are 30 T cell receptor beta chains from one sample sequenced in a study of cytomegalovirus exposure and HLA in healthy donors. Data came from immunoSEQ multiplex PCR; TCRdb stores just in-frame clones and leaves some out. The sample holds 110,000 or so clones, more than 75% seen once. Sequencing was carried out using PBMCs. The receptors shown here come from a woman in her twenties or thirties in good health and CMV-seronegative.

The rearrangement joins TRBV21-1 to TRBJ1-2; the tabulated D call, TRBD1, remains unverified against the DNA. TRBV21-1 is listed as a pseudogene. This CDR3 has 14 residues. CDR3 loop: CASTGGQADYGYTF. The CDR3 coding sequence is TGTGCCAGCACCGGGGGACAGGCCGACTATGGCTACACCTTC.

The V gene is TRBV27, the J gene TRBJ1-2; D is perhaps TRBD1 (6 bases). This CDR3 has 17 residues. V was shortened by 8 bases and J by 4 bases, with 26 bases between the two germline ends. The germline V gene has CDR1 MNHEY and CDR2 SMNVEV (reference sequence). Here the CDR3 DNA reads TGTGCCAGCGGAATCCTCGGGACACTAAAGTTAGGCTATGGCTACACCTTC. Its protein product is CASGILGTLKLGYGYTF.

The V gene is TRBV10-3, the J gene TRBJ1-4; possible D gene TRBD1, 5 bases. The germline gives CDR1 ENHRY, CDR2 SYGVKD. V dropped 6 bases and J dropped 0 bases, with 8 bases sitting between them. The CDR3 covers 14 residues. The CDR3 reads CAISPTATNEKLFF. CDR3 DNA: TGTGCCATCAGCCCGACAGCAACTAATGAAAAACTGTTTTTT.

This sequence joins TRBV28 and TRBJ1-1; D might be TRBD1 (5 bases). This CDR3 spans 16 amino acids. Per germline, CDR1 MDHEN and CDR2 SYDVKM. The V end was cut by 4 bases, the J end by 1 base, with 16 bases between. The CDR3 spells CASSSTAGDGNTEAFF. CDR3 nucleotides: TGTGCCAGCAGTTCTACAGCGGGGGACGGGAACACTGAAGCTTTCTTT.

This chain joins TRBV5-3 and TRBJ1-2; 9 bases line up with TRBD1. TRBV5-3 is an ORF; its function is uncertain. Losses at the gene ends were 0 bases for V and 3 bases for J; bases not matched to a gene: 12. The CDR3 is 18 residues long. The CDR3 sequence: CARSLDDRGQGKYYGYTF. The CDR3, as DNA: TGTGCCAGAAGCTTGGACGACCGTGGACAGGGGAAGTACTATGGCTACACCTTC.

The CDR3 loop reads CAWSVQVSETQYF. The CDR3 nucleotides are TGTGCCTGGAGTGTCCAGGTCTCGGAGACCCAGTACTTC. The V gene is TRBV30, the J gene TRBJ2-5; D is undetermined. The CDR3 has 13 amino acids. CDR1 and CDR2 from the germline V gene are GTSNPN and SVGIG (reference sequence). V dropped 0 bases and J dropped 5 bases, with 10 bases sitting between them.

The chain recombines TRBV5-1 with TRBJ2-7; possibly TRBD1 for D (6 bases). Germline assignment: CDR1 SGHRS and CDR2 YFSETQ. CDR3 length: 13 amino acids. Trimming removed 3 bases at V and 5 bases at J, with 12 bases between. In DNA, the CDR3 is TGCGCCAGCAGCTCCCTCGGGGACAACGAGCAGTACTTC. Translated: CASSSLGDNEQYF. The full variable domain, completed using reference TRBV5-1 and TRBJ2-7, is KAGVTQTPRYLIKTRGQQVTLSCSPISGHRSVSWYQQTPGQGLQFLFEYFSETQRNKGNFPGRFSGRQFSNSRSEMNVSTLELGDSALYLCASSSLGDNEQYFGPGTRLTVT.

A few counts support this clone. The CDR3 nucleotides read TGTGCCAGCAACCGGAGGGGGGGCGCTGAGGGCTACACCTTC. It specifies CASNRRGGAEGYTF. The chain combines TRBV2 with TRBJ1-2, with D possibly matching TRBD1 (6 bases). Germline CDR1 is SNHLY and CDR2 is FYNNEI. V lost 7 bases, J lost 8 bases, and 20 bases lay in between. This CDR3 comprises 14 residues.

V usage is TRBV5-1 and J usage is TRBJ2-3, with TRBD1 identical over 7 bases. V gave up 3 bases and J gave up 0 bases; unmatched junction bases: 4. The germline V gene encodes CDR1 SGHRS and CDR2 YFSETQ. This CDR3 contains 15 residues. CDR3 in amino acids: CASSSTGSSTDTQYF. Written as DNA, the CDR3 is TGCGCCAGCAGCTCGACAGGGTCTAGCACAGATACGCAGTATTTT.

The CDR3 nucleotides are TGTGCCAGCAGTTACAGGGTAGCAACCACTGAAGCTTTCTTT. As protein: CASSYRVATTEAFF. This chain connects TRBV2 to TRBJ1-1; possibly TRBD1 for D (6 bases). CDR3 length: 14 amino acids. The V end was cut by 5 bases, the J end by 4 bases, with 14 bases between. The germline V gene has CDR1 SNHLY and CDR2 FYNNEI.

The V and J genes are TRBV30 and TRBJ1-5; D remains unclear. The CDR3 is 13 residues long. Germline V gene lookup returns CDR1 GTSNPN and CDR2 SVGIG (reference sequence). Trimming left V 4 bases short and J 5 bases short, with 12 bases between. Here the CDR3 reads CAWTSGRDQPQHF. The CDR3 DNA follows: TGTGCCTGGACATCCGGGAGGGATCAGCCCCAGCATTTT.

For the CDR3, the DNA is TGTGCCAGCTCACTGGCAGGGCGTTCACCCCTCCACTTT. Protein: CASSLAGRSPLHF. The V and J genes are TRBV18 and TRBJ1-6; D is perhaps TRBD1 (5 bases). The germline gives CDR1 KGHSH, CDR2 LQKENI. The CDR3 runs 13 residues. V was trimmed by 4 bases and J by 9 bases, leaving 10 bases between them.

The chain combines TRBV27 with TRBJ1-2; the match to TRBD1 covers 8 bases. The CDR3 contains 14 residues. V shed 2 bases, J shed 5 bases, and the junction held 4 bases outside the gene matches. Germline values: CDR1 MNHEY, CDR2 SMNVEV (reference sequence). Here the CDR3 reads CASSLGQGGYGYTF. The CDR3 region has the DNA TGTGCCAGCAGTTTAGGACAGGGCGGGTATGGCTACACCTTC.

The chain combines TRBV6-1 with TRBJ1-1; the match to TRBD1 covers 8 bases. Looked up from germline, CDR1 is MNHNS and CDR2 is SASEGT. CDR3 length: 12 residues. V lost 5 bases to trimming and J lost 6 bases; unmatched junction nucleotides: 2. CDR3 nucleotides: TGTGCCAGCAGTTCGGACAGGGCTGAAGCTTTCTTT. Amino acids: CASSSDRAEAFF.

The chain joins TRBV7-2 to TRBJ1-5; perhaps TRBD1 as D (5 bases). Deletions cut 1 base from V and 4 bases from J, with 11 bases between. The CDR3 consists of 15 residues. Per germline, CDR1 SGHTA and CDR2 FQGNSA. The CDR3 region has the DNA TGTGCCAGCAGCTTAGGCCAGGGCTTAAATCAGCCCCAGCATTTT. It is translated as CASSLGQGLNQPQHF. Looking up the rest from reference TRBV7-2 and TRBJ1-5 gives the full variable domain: GAGVSQSPSNKVTEKGKDVELRCDPISGHTALYWYRQSLGQGLEFLIYFQGNSAPDKSGLPSDRFSAERTGGSVSTLTIQRTQQEDSAVYLCASSLGQGLNQPQHFGDGTRLSIL.

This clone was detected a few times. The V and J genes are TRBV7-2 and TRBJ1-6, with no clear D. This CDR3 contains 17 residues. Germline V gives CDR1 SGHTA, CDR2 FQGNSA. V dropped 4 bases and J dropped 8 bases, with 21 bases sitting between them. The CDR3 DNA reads TGTGCCAGCAGCTACCTCGTGGGGTTGCCGAGGGATTCACCCCTCCACTTT. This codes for CASSYLVGLPRDSPLHF. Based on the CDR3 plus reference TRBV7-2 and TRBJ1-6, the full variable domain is GAGVSQSPSNKVTEKGKDVELRCDPISGHTALYWYRQSLGQGLEFLIYFQGNSAPDKSGLPSDRFSAERTGGSVSTLTIQRTQQEDSAVYLCASSYLVGLPRDSPLHFGNGTRLTVT.

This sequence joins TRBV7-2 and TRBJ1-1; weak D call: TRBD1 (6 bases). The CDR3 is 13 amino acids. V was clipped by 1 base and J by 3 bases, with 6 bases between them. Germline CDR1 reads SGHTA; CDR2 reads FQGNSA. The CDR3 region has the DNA TGTGCCAGCAGCTTAGAGGGGGACACTGAAGCTTTCTTT. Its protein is CASSLEGDTEAFF.

This CDR3 reads CAISGFAGRGGGTGELFF. CDR3 nucleotide sequence: TGTGCCATCAGTGGATTCGCTGGCCGGGGGGGCGGCACCGGGGAGCTGTTTTTT. The chain uses TRBV10-3 and TRBJ2-2; 8 nucleotides align to TRBD2. There are 18 residues in the CDR3. Looked up from germline, CDR1 is ENHRY and CDR2 is SYGVKD. V lost 4 bases to trimming and J lost 4 bases; unmatched junction nucleotides: 14.

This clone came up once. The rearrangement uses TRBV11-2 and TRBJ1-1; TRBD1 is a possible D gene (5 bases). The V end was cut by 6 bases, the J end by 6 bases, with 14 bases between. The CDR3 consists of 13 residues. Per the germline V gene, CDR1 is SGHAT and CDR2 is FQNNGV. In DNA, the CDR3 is TGTGCCAGCAGTCGTCAAAGGGGTGCTGAAGCTTTCTTT. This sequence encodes CASSRQRGAEAFF.

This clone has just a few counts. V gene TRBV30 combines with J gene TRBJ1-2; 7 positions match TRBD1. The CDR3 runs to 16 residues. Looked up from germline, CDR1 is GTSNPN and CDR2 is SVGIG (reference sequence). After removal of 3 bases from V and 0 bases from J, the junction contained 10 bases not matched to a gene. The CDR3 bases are TGTGCCTGGAGGGAGAACCGGGACAGAGCTAACTATGGCTACACCTTC. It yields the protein CAWRENRDRANYGYTF. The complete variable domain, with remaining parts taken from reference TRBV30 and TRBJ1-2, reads SQTIHQWPATLVQPVGSPLSLECTVEGTSNPNLYWYRQAAGRGLQLLFYSVGIGQISSEVPQNLSASRPQDRQFILSSKKLLLSDSGFYLCAWRENRDRANYGYTFGSGTRLTVV.

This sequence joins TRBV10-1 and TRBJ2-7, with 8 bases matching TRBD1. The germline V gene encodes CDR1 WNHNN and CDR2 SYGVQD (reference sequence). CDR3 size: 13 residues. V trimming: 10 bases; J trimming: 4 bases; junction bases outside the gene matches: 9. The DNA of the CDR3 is TGCGCCACCCTGGACAGGGCGGAGTACGAGCAGTACTTC. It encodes CATLDRAEYEQYF.

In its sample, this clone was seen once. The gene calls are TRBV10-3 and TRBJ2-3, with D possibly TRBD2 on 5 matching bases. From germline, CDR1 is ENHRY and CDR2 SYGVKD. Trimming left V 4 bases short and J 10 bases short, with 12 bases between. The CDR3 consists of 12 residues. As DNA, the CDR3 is TGTGCCATCAGTGCGATGAGGGAGCCGCAGTATTTT. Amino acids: CAISAMREPQYF.

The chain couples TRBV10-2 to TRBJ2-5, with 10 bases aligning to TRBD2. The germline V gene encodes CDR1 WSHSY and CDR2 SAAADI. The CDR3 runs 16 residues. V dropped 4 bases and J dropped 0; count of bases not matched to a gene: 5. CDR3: CASSGTSGEDQETQYF. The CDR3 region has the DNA TGCGCCAGCAGTGGAACTAGCGGGGAGGACCAAGAGACCCAGTACTTC.

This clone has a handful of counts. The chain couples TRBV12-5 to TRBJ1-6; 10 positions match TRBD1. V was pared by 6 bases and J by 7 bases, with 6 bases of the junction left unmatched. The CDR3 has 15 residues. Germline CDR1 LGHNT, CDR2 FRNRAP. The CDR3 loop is CASGPGTGVNSPLHF. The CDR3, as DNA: TGTGCTAGTGGACCCGGGACAGGGGTGAATTCACCCCTCCACTTT. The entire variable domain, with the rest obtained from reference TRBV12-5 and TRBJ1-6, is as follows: DARVTQTPRHKVTEMGQEVTMRCQPILGHNTVFWYRQTMMQGLELLAYFRNRAPLDDSGMPKDRFSAEMPDATLATLKIQPSEPRDSAVYFCASGPGTGVNSPLHFGNGTRLTVT.

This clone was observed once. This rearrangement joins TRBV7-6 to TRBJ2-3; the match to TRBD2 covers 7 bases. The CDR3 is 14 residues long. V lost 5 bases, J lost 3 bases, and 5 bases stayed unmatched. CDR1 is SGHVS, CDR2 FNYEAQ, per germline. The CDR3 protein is CASSPGRATDTQYF. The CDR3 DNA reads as TGTGCCAGCAGCCCGGGGAGGGCAACAGATACGCAGTATTTT. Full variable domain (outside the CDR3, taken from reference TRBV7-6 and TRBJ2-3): GAGVSQSPRYKVTKRGQDVALRCDPISGHVSLYWYRQALGQGPEFLTYFNYEAQQDKSGLPNDRFSAERPEGSISTLTIQRTEQRDSAMYRCASSPGRATDTQYFGPGTRLTVL.

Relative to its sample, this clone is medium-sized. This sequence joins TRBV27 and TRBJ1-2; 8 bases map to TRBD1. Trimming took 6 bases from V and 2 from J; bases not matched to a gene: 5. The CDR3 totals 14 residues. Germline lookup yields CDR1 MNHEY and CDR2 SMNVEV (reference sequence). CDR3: CASRTQGANYGYTF. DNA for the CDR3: TGTGCCAGCAGAACCCAGGGGGCAAACTATGGCTACACCTTC.

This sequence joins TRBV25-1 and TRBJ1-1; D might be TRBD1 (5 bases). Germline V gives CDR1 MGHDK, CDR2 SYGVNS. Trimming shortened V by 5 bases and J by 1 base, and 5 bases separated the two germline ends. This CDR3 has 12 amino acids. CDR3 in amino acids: CASSRGNTEAFF. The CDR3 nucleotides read TGTGCCAGCAGTAGGGGGAACACTGAAGCTTTCTTT.

For the CDR3, the DNA is TGCAGCGTTGGTCTGGGAGGGCCCGAGCAGTACTTC. This gives the protein CSVGLGGPEQYF. J is TRBJ2-7 and V is TRBV29-1; TRBD2 matches at 7 bases. The CDR3 sequence is 12 residues long. Germline V gene lookup returns CDR1 SQVTM and CDR2 ANQGSEA. J was trimmed by 6 bases and V by 4 bases; bases with no gene match: 6.

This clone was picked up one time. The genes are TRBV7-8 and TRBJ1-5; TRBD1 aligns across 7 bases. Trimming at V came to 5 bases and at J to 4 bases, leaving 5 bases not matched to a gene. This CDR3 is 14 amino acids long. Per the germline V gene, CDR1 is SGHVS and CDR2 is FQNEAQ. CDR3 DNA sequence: TGTGCCAGCAGCCCGACAGGGCATAATCAGCCCCAGCATTTT. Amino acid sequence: CASSPTGHNQPQHF. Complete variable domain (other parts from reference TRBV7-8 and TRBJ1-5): GAGVSQSPRYKVAKRGQDVALRCDPISGHVSLFWYQQALGQGPEFLTYFQNEAQLDKSGLPSDRFFAERPEGSVSTLKIQRTQQEDSAVYLCASSPTGHNQPQHFGDGTRLSIL.

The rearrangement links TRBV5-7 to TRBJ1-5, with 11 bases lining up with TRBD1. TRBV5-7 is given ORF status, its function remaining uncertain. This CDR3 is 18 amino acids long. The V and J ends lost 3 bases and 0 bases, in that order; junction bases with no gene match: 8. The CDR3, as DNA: TGTGCCAGCAGCTCAGGACAGGGGGCTCCAAGTAGCAATCAGCCCCAGCATTTT. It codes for CASSSGQGAPSSNQPQHF.